The 32 T cell receptor beta chains presented below share a single source sample, sequenced in a study of CD4 T cells in relation to SARS-CoV-2 and coronaviruses listed by TCRdb under 2021. CD4+ T cells from unexposed donors were collected before the COVID-19 pandemic (2011-2018). Following 10 days of culture, the EasySep CD4+ T cell isolation kit was used to isolate CD4+ T cells. Library prep was done by the immunoSEQ multiplex PCR assay. TCRdb retrieved this table from immuneACCESS and kept in-frame rearrangements only. Not all clones are present; in checked studies, unresolved V genes account for under half, and no reason is known for the remainder. The sample table lists 25,000 to 30,000 clones, more than 75% of them with a count of one. The ten largest clones capture about 10% of the sample. The antigens for these receptors are not known. Material for sequencing was CD4+ T cells from PBMCs, cultured in vitro. Receptors were obtained from a human donor in good health.

The chain combines TRBV27 with TRBJ1-1, with 7 bases matching TRBD1. The J segment lost 4 bases and the V segment lost 6 bases, leaving 11 bases of the junction unmatched. There are 15 residues in the CDR3. Germline assignment: CDR1 MNHEY and CDR2 SMNVEV (reference sequence). This chain's CDR3 is CASSLRQGLATEAFF. CDR3 sequence (DNA): TGTGCCAGCAGCCTTCGACAGGGATTGGCCACTGAAGCTTTCTTT.

V usage is TRBV19 and J usage is TRBJ2-5, with 9 bases fitting TRBD2. J was trimmed by 5 bases and V by 3 bases; bases with no gene match: 7. The germline V gene encodes CDR1 LNHDA and CDR2 SQIVND (reference sequence). The CDR3 runs to 15 residues. The CDR3 sequence is CASSMPAGGLETQYF. In DNA, the CDR3 is TGTGCCAGTAGTATGCCGGCGGGGGGGCTGGAGACCCAGTACTTC.

This chain joins TRBV18 and TRBJ2-7, with unresolved D. The CDR3 totals 13 residues. Trimming took 0 bases from V and 0 from J, leaving 3 bases between them. Germline V gene sequence: CDR1 KGHSH, CDR2 LQKENI. The CDR3 nucleotides are TGTGCCAGCTCACCACCCAGCTCCTACGAGCAGTACTTC. Translating gives CASSPPSSYEQYF.

The V gene is TRBV11-3, the J gene TRBJ2-3; 8 bases are shared with TRBD1. The CDR3 has 15 residues. Germline V gene lookup returns CDR1 SGHNT and CDR2 YENEEA. V lost 5 bases, J lost 6 bases, and 10 bases stayed unmatched. CDR3 in DNA: TGTGCCAGCAGCCCCAGGACAGGGCTGGCGGATACGCAGTATTTT. Translating gives CASSPRTGLADTQYF. The full variable domain, rest sourced from reference TRBV11-3 and TRBJ2-3, is EAGVVQSPRYKIIEKKQPVAFWCNPISGHNTLYWYLQNLGQGPELLIRYENEEAVDDSQLPKDRFSAERLKGVDSTLKIQPAELGDSAVYLCASSPRTGLADTQYFGPGTRLTVL.

The chain combines TRBV19 with TRBJ2-1, with D unclear. The CDR3 loop spans 12 amino acids. V was shortened by 5 bases and J by 9 bases, with 11 bases between the two germline ends. Looked up from germline, CDR1 is LNHDA and CDR2 is SQIVND (reference sequence). CDR3 amino acids: CASSLANVEQFF. DNA for the CDR3: TGTGCCAGTAGTCTTGCGAATGTTGAGCAGTTCTTC.

This chain uses TRBV9 with TRBJ2-1, with no clear D. The CDR3 extends over 12 amino acids. V was shortened by 1 base and J by 9 bases, with 8 bases between the two germline ends. Per germline, CDR1 SGDLS and CDR2 YYNGEE. CDR3 region: CASSVLGGEQFF. CDR3 bases: TGTGCCAGCAGCGTACTCGGCGGTGAGCAGTTCTTC.

The rearrangement joins TRBV5-5 to TRBJ1-2, with D unresolved. Trimming removed 5 bases from V and 7 bases from J, with 15 bases in between. CDR1 is SGHKS and CDR2 is YYEKEE in the germline V gene (reference sequence). The CDR3 is 13 amino acids. The CDR3 spells CASSQALGSGYTF. The DNA for the CDR3 is TGTGCCAGCAGTCAGGCCCTTGGATCTGGCTACACCTTC. Using reference TRBV5-5 and TRBJ1-2 for the parts outside the CDR3, the full variable domain is DAGVTQSPTHLIKTRGQQVTLRCSPISGHKSVSWYQQVLGQGPQFIFQYYEKEERGRGNFPDRFSARQFPNYSSELNVNALLLGDSALYLCASSQALGSGYTFGSGTRLTVV.

The rearrangement uses TRBV10-3 and TRBJ2-5; 11 nucleotides line up with TRBD2. V was pared by 4 bases and J by 5 bases, with 12 bases of the junction left unmatched. Per the germline V gene, CDR1 is ENHRY and CDR2 is SYGVKD. The CDR3 contains 17 residues. The CDR3 is CAISAGLAGKTGETQYF. The CDR3 bases are TGTGCCATCAGTGCCGGACTAGCGGGCAAAACTGGGGAGACCCAGTACTTC.

In nucleotides, the CDR3 is TGTGCCAGCATCCCCGGGGGCGGGGAGGCCACTGAAGCTTTCTTT. Its translation: CASIPGGGEATEAFF. The chain uses TRBV6-5 and TRBJ1-1; D might be TRBD1 (6 bases). Germline V gene lookup returns CDR1 MNHEY and CDR2 SVGAGI. There are 15 residues in the CDR3. V dropped 7 bases and J dropped 4 bases, with 19 bases sitting between them.

This chain connects TRBV7-2 to TRBJ2-2; D unresolved. This CDR3 spans 13 amino acids. Trimming pared 1 base from V and 6 bases from J, leaving 6 bases between. CDR1 and CDR2 (germline): SGHTA, FQGNSA. The CDR3, as DNA: TGTGCCAGCAGCTTAGTTGAGGCCGGGGAGCTGTTTTTT. It yields the protein CASSLVEAGELFF.

V gene TRBV6-6 combines with J gene TRBJ1-4; 10 bases are a match to TRBD1. The CDR3 consists of 14 residues. V dropped 5 bases and J dropped 6; count of bases not matched to a gene: 3. Germline V lookup: CDR1 MNHNY, CDR2 SVGAGI (reference sequence). The DNA for the CDR3 is TGTGCCAGCAGTGACAGGGGGCGGGATGAAAAACTGTTTTTT. It codes for CASSDRGRDEKLFF.

The CDR3 protein is CASSLGYRKLSDTQYF. The DNA of the CDR3 is TGTGCCAGCAGCTTGGGATACAGGAAGCTTTCAGATACGCAGTATTTT. J is TRBJ2-3 and V is TRBV7-2; TRBD1 might be the D (5 bases). CDR3 length equals 16 residues. V was clipped by 3 bases and J by 4 bases, with 17 bases between them. The germline V gene encodes CDR1 SGHTA and CDR2 FQGNSA.

The chain carries TRBV5-6 and TRBJ1-3; D remains ambiguous. The CDR3 spans 15 residues. CDR1 and CDR2 from the germline V gene are SGHDT and YYEEEE. Trimming stripped 2 bases from V and 2 bases from J, with 11 bases between. CDR3 sequence: CASSLWGVTGNTIYF. CDR3 sequence (DNA): TGTGCCAGCAGCTTATGGGGAGTCACTGGAAACACCATATATTTT.

This chain joins TRBV5-4 and TRBJ2-5, with D hard to call. There are 15 residues in the CDR3. Per germline, CDR1 SGHNT and CDR2 YYREEE (reference sequence). V lost 1 base and J lost 3, with 13 bases in between. The CDR3 spells CASSLNVDFKETQYF. The CDR3 nucleotides read TGTGCCAGCAGCTTGAATGTGGATTTCAAAGAGACCCAGTACTTC.

The rearrangement joins TRBV16 to TRBJ1-5; the D gene is possibly TRBD1 (5 bases). Trimming removed 0 bases from V and 2 bases from J, with 14 bases in between. The CDR3 has 17 amino acids. The germline V gene has CDR1 KGHSY and CDR2 FQNENV. DNA for the CDR3: TGTGCCAGCAGCCAATCTCAAGCAGGGTTAGGCAATCAGCCCCAGCATTTT. Translating gives CASSQSQAGLGNQPQHF.

The rearrangement uses TRBV9 and TRBJ1-4; 7 positions agree with TRBD1. The CDR3 extends over 15 amino acids. Germline V gives CDR1 SGDLS, CDR2 YYNGEE. V lost 4 bases and J lost 2; bases outside the gene matches: 5. The CDR3 loop reads CASSLLQGTNEKLFF. The CDR3 DNA reads as TGTGCCAGCAGCTTACTACAGGGGACTAATGAAAAACTGTTTTTT. The full variable domain, rest sourced from reference TRBV9 and TRBJ1-4, is DSGVTQTPKHLITATGQRVTLRCSPRSGDLSVYWYQQSLDQGLQFLIQYYNGEERAKGNILERFSAQQFPDLHSELNLSSLELGDSALYFCASSLLQGTNEKLFFGSGTQLSVL.

The gene calls are TRBV5-1 and TRBJ1-2; D is perhaps TRBD1 (6 bases). Per the germline V gene, CDR1 is SGHRS and CDR2 is YFSETQ. Trimming removed 5 bases at V and 7 bases at J, with 24 bases between. This CDR3 comprises 16 residues. This CDR3 reads CASSYGATGGFSGYTF. In nucleotides, the CDR3 is TGCGCCAGCAGTTATGGGGCGACAGGCGGTTTTAGTGGCTACACCTTC.

This chain uses TRBV19 with TRBJ2-2; TRBD1 or TRBD2 may be the D gene (6 bases each). The CDR3 has 14 residues. Trimming shortened V by 6 bases and J by 9 bases, and 17 bases separated the two germline ends. CDR1 is LNHDA, CDR2 SQIVND, per germline (reference sequence). The CDR3 coding sequence is TGTGCCAGTAGCCCCCGTACGGGGGCCTGGGAGCTGTTTTTT. It specifies CASSPRTGAWELFF.

This clone was seen more than once but under ten times. This chain uses TRBV27 with TRBJ1-6, with TRBD1 matching 10 bases. With V trimmed by 7 bases and J by 6 bases, 9 bases remained unmatched. This CDR3 has 16 amino acids. In germline, CDR1 is MNHEY, CDR2 SMNVEV (reference sequence). CDR3 DNA sequence: TGTGCCAGCACCCTACGGGGACAGGGGTCTAATTCACCCCTCCACTTT. Its translation is CASTLRGQGSNSPLHF.

The V and J genes are TRBV7-2 and TRBJ1-2, with D perhaps matching TRBD1 (5 bases). Germline CDR1 reads SGHTA; CDR2 reads FQGNSA. The CDR3 covers 18 residues. V shed 5 bases and J shed 6 bases, with 28 bases lying between them. CDR3: CASSRTGPWTRDLDGYTF. The CDR3 DNA is TGTGCCAGCAGCCGTACGGGACCCTGGACTAGGGATTTGGATGGCTACACCTTC.

The V gene is TRBV9, the J gene TRBJ2-5, with 7 bases identical to TRBD1. The CDR3 loop spans 15 amino acids. Per the germline V gene, CDR1 is SGDLS and CDR2 is YYNGEE. Losses at the gene ends were 3 bases for V and 0 bases for J; bases not matched to a gene: 5. The CDR3 protein is CASSAGGQNQETQYF. CDR3 in DNA: TGTGCCAGCAGCGCAGGGGGACAAAACCAAGAGACCCAGTACTTC. Complete variable domain (other parts from reference TRBV9 and TRBJ2-5): DSGVTQTPKHLITATGQRVTLRCSPRSGDLSVYWYQQSLDQGLQFLIQYYNGEERAKGNILERFSAQQFPDLHSELNLSSLELGDSALYFCASSAGGQNQETQYFGPGTRLLVL.

The V gene is TRBV25-1, the J gene TRBJ2-2; 11 nucleotides match TRBD2. Germline V CDR1 and CDR2: MGHDK, SYGVNS. Trimming at V came to 8 bases and at J to 4 bases, leaving 3 bases not matched to a gene. This CDR3 region has 14 residues. The CDR3 sequence: CASGGTSGTGELFF. DNA of the CDR3: TGTGCCAGCGGGGGGACTAGCGGCACCGGGGAGCTGTTTTTT.

The chain links TRBV30 to TRBJ2-2; D ambiguous. The CDR3 covers 13 residues. Germline lookup yields CDR1 GTSNPN and CDR2 SVGIG (reference sequence). V lost 1 base to trimming and J lost 2 bases, with 5 bases between them. The CDR3 loop is CAWSDLNTGELFF. CDR3 bases: TGTGCCTGGAGTGACCTAAACACCGGGGAGCTGTTTTTT.

The rearrangement uses TRBV5-4 and TRBJ2-2; 7 nucleotides align to TRBD2. The CDR3 has 15 residues. V was clipped by 0 bases and J by 6 bases; unmatched bases: 5. Germline-derived CDR1 and CDR2 are SGHNT and YYREEE (reference sequence). The CDR3 sequence: CASSLVGREPGELFF. Written as DNA, the CDR3 is TGTGCCAGCAGCTTGGTGGGGCGGGAGCCCGGGGAGCTGTTTTTT.

The genes are TRBV18 and TRBJ1-4, with 7 bases fitting TRBD1. The germline CDR1 and CDR2 sequences are KGHSH and LQKENI. This CDR3 is built from 13 residues. The V gene end was trimmed by 4 bases and the J gene end by 8 bases; junction bases not matched to a gene: 4. The CDR3 DNA reads as TGTGCCAGCTCACAGGGGACAGTCGAAAAACTGTTTTTT. It yields the protein CASSQGTVEKLFF.

The chain carries TRBV18 and TRBJ2-5, with D possibly being TRBD2 (6 bases). The CDR3 runs to 15 residues. V lost 5 bases, J lost 3 bases, and 16 bases lay in between. Germline loops: CDR1 KGHSH, CDR2 LQKENI. The CDR3 sequence is CASSYLTGVEETQYF. The DNA for the CDR3 is TGTGCCAGCTCATACCTCACGGGGGTGGAAGAGACCCAGTACTTC.

The rearrangement joins TRBV2 to TRBJ2-6, with 12 bases aligning to TRBD1. With V trimmed by 4 bases and J by 0 bases, 1 base remained unmatched. CDR1 SNHLY and CDR2 FYNNEI come from the germline V gene. The CDR3 runs to 17 residues. The CDR3, as DNA: TGTGCCAGCAGTGTGGGACAGGGGGCCTCTGGGGCCAACGTCCTGACTTTC. Its translation: CASSVGQGASGANVLTF.

This clone was counted a few times. The chain is built from TRBV24-1 and TRBJ2-7, with D perhaps matching TRBD2 (6 bases). In germline, CDR1 is KGHDR, CDR2 SFDVKD. This CDR3 is 15 amino acids long. V was shortened by 3 bases and J by 5 bases, with 16 bases between the two germline ends. In nucleotides, the CDR3 is TGTGCCACCAGTGATCCCCGAAAAGGCGGGGACGAGCAGTACTTC. Amino acids: CATSDPRKGGDEQYF.

The V gene is TRBV4-3, the J gene TRBJ1-4; D is uncertain. V was cut by 4 bases and J by 13 bases, with 25 bases left in between. CDR1 is LGHNA, CDR2 YSLEER, per germline. The CDR3 is made up of 16 amino acids. The CDR3 here is CASSPDPPVGYARLFF. The DNA of the CDR3 is TGCGCCAGCAGCCCCGACCCGCCGGTAGGATACGCAAGACTGTTTTTT.

The chain joins TRBV4-1 to TRBJ2-1; no reliable D call. The ends were cut back, 4 bases at V and 7 bases at J, with 5 bases in the middle. Germline V gene lookup returns CDR1 MGHRA and CDR2 YSYEKL. The CDR3 length is 11 residues. Here the CDR3 reads CASSPSNEQFF. In nucleotides, the CDR3 is TGCGCCAGCAGCCCTTCTAATGAGCAGTTCTTC.

The gene calls are TRBV7-2 and TRBJ1-6; TRBD1 matches 7 bases. Germline V lookup: CDR1 SGHTA, CDR2 FQGNSA. The CDR3 loop spans 15 amino acids. Trimming removed 5 bases from V and 4 bases from J; junction bases left unmatched: 5. CDR3 coding DNA: TGTGCCAGCAGCGGCCGGGACAGTTATAATTCACCCCTCCACTTT. Residues: CASSGRDSYNSPLHF. Looking up the rest from reference TRBV7-2 and TRBJ1-6 gives the full variable domain: GAGVSQSPSNKVTEKGKDVELRCDPISGHTALYWYRQSLGQGLEFLIYFQGNSAPDKSGLPSDRFSAERTGGSVSTLTIQRTQQEDSAVYLCASSGRDSYNSPLHFGNGTRLTVT.

The chain employs TRBV12-3 or TRBV12-4 and TRBJ1-3, with TRBD1 as a possible D gene (6 bases). Trimming removed 6 bases at V and 4 bases at J, with 10 bases between. This CDR3 spans 13 amino acids. The CDR3 bases are TGTGCCAGCAGCCCCGGGACAGGAAACACCATATATTTT. Protein product: CASSPGTGNTIYF.